The following is a T cell receptor beta chain sequence with its context. V shed 3 bases and J 9 bases; nucleotides not matched to a gene: 14. CDR1 is SGHAT and CDR2 is FQNNGV in the germline V gene. The CDR3 runs 17 residues. These data originate in a study of blood T cell repertoires in COVID-19. Study details: Sources were T cells, B-cell-depleted T cells, or PBMCs; the material itself was cDNA or gDNA.

The protocol was immunoSEQ multiplex PCR, while the TCRdb copy is restricted to in-frame clones and leaves out a portion. The data hold 250,000 or so clones, with 75% to 90% observed a single time. This receptor was taken from a man aged 35-49 years who had recovered from COVID-19. Sequencing input: PBMCs or T cells enriched from blood (not recorded which). The J gene is TRBJ2-4, the V gene TRBV11-2, with 10 positions matching TRBD1. The CDR3 DNA reads TGTGCCAGCAGCTTGGGACAGGGGTACGCGCTGGGGGGCATTCAGTACTTC. Residues: CASSLGQGYALGGIQYF. Full variable domain (outside the CDR3, taken from reference TRBV11-2 and TRBJ2-4): EAGVAQSPRYKIIEKRQSVAFWCNPISGHATLYWYQQILGQGPKLLIQFQNNGVVDDSQLPKDRFSAERLKGVDSTLKIQPAKLEDSAVYLCASSLGQGYALGGIQYFGAGTRLSVL.